Listed here are 20 T cell receptor beta chains from one sample, sequenced in a study of T cell repertoires in ileal Crohn's disease. The repertoire was sequenced with immunoSEQ multiplex PCR; TCRdb's copy has only in-frame clones and lacks some. The table includes roughly 15,000 clones, around four fifths detected once. The sample taken for sequencing was ileal tissue. The receptors stem from an adult with Crohn's disease.

This chain connects TRBV2 to TRBJ2-3; 11 positions agree with TRBD2. CDR1 and CDR2 from the germline V gene are SNHLY and FYNNEI. The V gene end was trimmed by 10 bases and the J gene end by 3 bases; junction bases not matched to a gene: 6. The CDR3 runs 14 residues. The CDR3 DNA follows: TGTGCCATTCGGACTAGCGGGTATACAGATACGCAGTATTTT. Residues: CAIRTSGYTDTQYF.

This chain joins TRBV7-6 and TRBJ2-7; the match to TRBD1 covers 9 bases. This CDR3 has 13 amino acids. V lost 3 bases to trimming and J lost 6 bases; unmatched junction nucleotides: 3. Germline V gene lookup returns CDR1 SGHVS and CDR2 FNYEAQ. The CDR3 region is CASSLDRGGEQYF. DNA of the CDR3: TGTGCCAGCAGCTTGGACAGGGGTGGCGAGCAGTACTTC.

This clone was seen once. The J gene is TRBJ1-6, the V gene TRBV27; D uncertain. V lost 6 bases and J lost 8, with 14 bases in between. This CDR3 region has 14 residues. Germline V lookup: CDR1 MNHEY, CDR2 SMNVEV (reference sequence). The chain's CDR3 is CASRRGSKDSPLHF. The DNA for the CDR3 is TGTGCCAGCAGACGAGGGTCCAAGGATTCACCCCTCCACTTT.

The chain links TRBV7-3 to TRBJ2-2, with D uncertain. Germline CDR1 is SGHTA and CDR2 is FQGTGA. Trimming took off 1 base at V and 6 bases at J, with 6 bases between the two ends. The CDR3 totals 13 residues. CDR3 sequence reads: CASSLRLAGELFF. The DNA for the CDR3 is TGTGCCAGCAGCTTAAGGCTAGCCGGGGAGCTGTTTTTT. Full variable domain (remainder filled in from reference TRBV7-3 and TRBJ2-2): GAGVSQTPSNKVTEKGKYVELRCDPISGHTALYWYRQSLGQGPEFLIYFQGTGAADDSGLPNDRFFAVRPEGSVSTLKIQRTERGDSAVYLCASSLRLAGELFFGEGSRLTVL.

This clone was detected only a few times. CDR3 amino acids: CASQMTGPGRGGEQYF. The DNA for the CDR3 is TGTGCCAGCCAAATGACCGGGCCAGGGAGGGGGGGGGAGCAGTACTTC. This rearrangement joins TRBV27 to TRBJ2-7, with TRBD2 as a possible D gene (7 bases). The CDR3 is 16 residues long. The V gene's germline CDR1 is MNHEY and CDR2 SMNVEV (reference sequence). V lost 8 bases and J 7 bases, leaving 27 bases between the germline ends.

The chain carries TRBV19 and TRBJ1-1; TRBD1 matches 8 bases. The CDR3 has 15 residues. Germline values: CDR1 LNHDA, CDR2 SQIVND (reference sequence). Trimming at V came to 5 bases and at J to 4 bases, leaving 9 bases not matched to a gene. CDR3 DNA: TGTGCCAGTAGTTCCCACGACAGGGGAGGCACTGAAGCTTTCTTT. Translation gives CASSSHDRGGTEAFF.

DNA of the CDR3: TGTGCCAGCAGCGGGGGACTAGCGGCCTACAATGAGCAGTTCTTC. As protein: CASSGGLAAYNEQFF. The chain recombines TRBV7-9 with TRBJ2-1, with 11 bases that match TRBD2. The germline V gene has CDR1 SEHNR and CDR2 FQNEAQ (reference sequence). V shed 5 bases and J 2 bases; nucleotides not matched to a gene: 2. The CDR3 length is 15 residues.

The chain is built from TRBV4-1 and TRBJ2-7, with 7 bases matching TRBD1. The CDR3 is made up of 15 amino acids. V was pared by 2 bases and J by 2 bases, with 6 bases of the junction left unmatched. Germline lookup yields CDR1 MGHRA and CDR2 YSYEKL. For the CDR3, the DNA is TGCGCCAGCAGCCAATCCTACAGGGGTACCTACGAGCAGTACTTC. Amino acid sequence: CASSQSYRGTYEQYF.

Remarks on this clone: This likely came from a read error, as a far larger clone is one base away. The chain carries TRBV9 and TRBJ2-7, with TRBD2 matching over 8 bases. CDR1 and CDR2 (germline): SGDLS, YYNGEE. V shed 0 bases, J shed 12 bases, and the junction held 8 bases outside the gene matches. This CDR3 spans 13 amino acids. CDR3 nucleotide sequence: TGTGCCAGCAGCGTAGGGTCCCCGGGAGGGCGGTACTTC. Translation: CASSVGSPGGRYF.

The J gene is TRBJ1-2, the V gene TRBV28; D perhaps matches TRBD1 (5 bases). Germline CDR1 MDHEN, CDR2 SYDVKM. The CDR3 runs 12 residues. Trimming stripped 7 bases from V and 7 bases from J, with 13 bases between. CDR3 sequence: CASTGGYGGYTF. DNA for the CDR3: TGTGCCAGCACCGGGGGTTATGGTGGCTACACCTTC.

This chain links TRBV9 with TRBJ2-7, with D possibly matching TRBD2 (6 bases). CDR1 is SGDLS and CDR2 is YYNGEE in the germline V gene. The V gene lost 3 bases and the J gene lost 4 bases, with 17 bases spanning the gap. The CDR3 sequence is 15 residues long. The CDR3 loop reads CASSGTGLSRYEQYF. CDR3 bases: TGTGCCAGCAGCGGTACGGGACTTTCCCGATACGAGCAGTACTTC. Full variable domain (rest looked up from reference TRBV9 and TRBJ2-7): DSGVTQTPKHLITATGQRVTLRCSPRSGDLSVYWYQQSLDQGLQFLIQYYNGEERAKGNILERFSAQQFPDLHSELNLSSLELGDSALYFCASSGTGLSRYEQYFGPGTRLTVT.

The rearrangement joins TRBV11-2 to TRBJ2-7, with TRBD2 identical over 14 bases. The CDR3 is made up of 17 amino acids. The junction had 5 bases not matched to a gene; V was cut back by 2 bases and J by 2 bases. Per germline, CDR1 SGHAT and CDR2 FQNNGV. The CDR3 region has the DNA TGTGCCAGCAGCTTACGACTAGCGGGGGGGGCTACCTACGAGCAGTACTTC. Its translation: CASSLRLAGGATYEQYF.

This clone was recorded only once. The chain employs TRBV7-2 and TRBJ2-5; the match to TRBD2 covers 7 bases. V lost 5 bases, J lost 9 bases, and 9 bases stayed unmatched. Germline CDR1 SGHTA, CDR2 FQGNSA. The CDR3 is 13 amino acids. The CDR3 DNA sequence: TGTGCCAGCAGCCTCGGGAGGTCGGGAGCCCAGTACTTC. As protein: CASSLGRSGAQYF.

This sequence joins TRBV5-6 and TRBJ1-5, with D possibly being TRBD1 (5 bases). The CDR3 consists of 13 residues. Trimming removed 0 bases from V and 5 bases from J, with 6 bases in between. Germline V gives CDR1 SGHDT, CDR2 YYEEEE. The CDR3 region has the DNA TGTGCCAGCAGCTTGGGGGGGGATCAGCCCCAGCATTTT. Translated, it gives CASSLGGDQPQHF.

The CDR3 nucleotides are TGCGCCAGCAGCTTGGAGGGGGCCAAAAACATTCAGTACTTC. Translating gives CASSLEGAKNIQYF. V usage is TRBV5-1 and J usage is TRBJ2-4; tentatively, D is TRBD1 (5 bases). The CDR3 totals 14 residues. Between the trimmed V and J ends, which lost 0 bases and 1 base, there was a span of 5 bases. Germline V lookup: CDR1 SGHRS, CDR2 YFSETQ.

This chain uses TRBV4-3 with TRBJ1-1, with 7 bases aligning to TRBD1. CDR1 and CDR2 (germline): LGHNA, YSLEER. The CDR3 has 15 residues. V trimming: 3 bases; J trimming: 3 bases; junction bases outside the gene matches: 7. CDR3 in amino acids: CASSQIVQGDTEAFF. The CDR3 DNA follows: TGCGCCAGCAGCCAGATCGTCCAGGGGGACACTGAAGCTTTCTTT.

The CDR3 nucleotides read TGTGCCATCAGTGGCCCAGGGGGGAGAAACACCATATATTTT. Protein sequence: CAISGPGGRNTIYF. The V call is TRBV10-3, the J call TRBJ1-3, with 7 bases fitting TRBD1. The CDR3 runs to 14 residues. V trimming: 4 bases; J trimming: 5 bases; junction bases outside the gene matches: 5. Germline V gene sequence: CDR1 ENHRY, CDR2 SYGVKD.

The DNA for the CDR3 is TGTGCCTGGGCTGTCGGAGATGAGCAGTTCTTC. It codes for CAWAVGDEQFF. The chain couples TRBV30 to TRBJ2-1; D call uncertain. V lost 5 bases to trimming and J lost 8 bases, with 10 bases between them. The CDR3 is 11 residues long. From germline, CDR1 is GTSNPN and CDR2 SVGIG (reference sequence).

This clone has more than one count but fewer than ten. The rearrangement joins TRBV19 to TRBJ1-2; possibly TRBD1 for D (5 bases). CDR1 LNHDA and CDR2 SQIVND come from the germline V gene (reference sequence). CDR3 length: 16 amino acids. The V end lost 9 bases, the J end lost 5 bases, and 25 bases lay between the germline ends. The CDR3 DNA follows: TGTGCCAGCCCTAGACAGACGGTTTACCGTAGGTATGGCTACACCTTC. The encoded protein is CASPRQTVYRRYGYTF.

This sequence joins TRBV2 and TRBJ2-7, with TRBD1 matching over 9 bases. V lost 6 bases, J lost 5 bases, and 8 bases stayed unmatched. Germline CDR1 SNHLY, CDR2 FYNNEI. The CDR3 is made up of 14 amino acids. CDR3 nucleotides: TGTGCCAGCAGAGCCGGGACAGGGTTCCACGAGCAGTACTTC. Its translation is CASRAGTGFHEQYF. The whole variable domain, remainder taken from reference TRBV2 and TRBJ2-7, is EPEVTQTPSHQVTQMGQEVILRCVPISNHLYFYWYRQILGQKVEFLVSFYNNEISEKSEIFDDQFSVERPDGSNFTLKIRSTKLEDSAMYFCASRAGTGFHEQYFGPGTRLTVT.